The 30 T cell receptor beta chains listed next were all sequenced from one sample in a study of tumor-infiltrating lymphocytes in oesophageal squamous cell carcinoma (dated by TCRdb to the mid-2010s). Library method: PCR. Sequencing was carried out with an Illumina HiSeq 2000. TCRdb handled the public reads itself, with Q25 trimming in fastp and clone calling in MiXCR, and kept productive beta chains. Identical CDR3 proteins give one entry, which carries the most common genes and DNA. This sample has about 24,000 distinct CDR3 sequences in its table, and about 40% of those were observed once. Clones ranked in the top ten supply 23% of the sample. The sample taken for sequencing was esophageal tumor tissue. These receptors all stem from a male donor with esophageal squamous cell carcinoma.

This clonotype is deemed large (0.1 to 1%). The CDR3 protein is CASSFPTSGNNEQFF. DNA of the CDR3: TGTGCCAGCAGCTTTCCGACTAGCGGAAACAATGAGCAGTTCTTC. This chain connects TRBV7-2 to TRBJ2-1; 9 bases are shared with TRBD2. CDR3 length: 15 amino acids. The trim removed 3 bases at V and 5 bases at J, leaving 5 bases unmatched. Germline V gene lookup returns CDR1 SGHTA and CDR2 FQGNSA.

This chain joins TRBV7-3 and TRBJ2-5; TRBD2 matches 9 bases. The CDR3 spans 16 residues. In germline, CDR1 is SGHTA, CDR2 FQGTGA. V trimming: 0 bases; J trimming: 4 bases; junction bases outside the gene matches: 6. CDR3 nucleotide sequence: TGTGCCAGCAGCTTAACGGAAGCGGGGGGCCCAGAGACCCAGTACTTC. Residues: CASSLTEAGGPETQYF.

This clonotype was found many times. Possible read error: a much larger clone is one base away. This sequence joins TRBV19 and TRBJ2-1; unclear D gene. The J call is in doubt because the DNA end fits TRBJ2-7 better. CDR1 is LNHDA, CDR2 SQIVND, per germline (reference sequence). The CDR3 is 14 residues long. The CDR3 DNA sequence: TGTGCCAGTAGTATACTGGGCTCCTACAATGAGCAGTACTTC. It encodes CASSILGSYNEQYF.

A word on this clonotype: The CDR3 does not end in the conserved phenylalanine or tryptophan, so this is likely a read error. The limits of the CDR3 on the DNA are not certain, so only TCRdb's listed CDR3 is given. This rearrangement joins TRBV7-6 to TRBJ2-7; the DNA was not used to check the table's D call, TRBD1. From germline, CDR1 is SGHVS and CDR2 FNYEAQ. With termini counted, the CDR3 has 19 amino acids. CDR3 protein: CASSLAGGGALGNEQFFGS.

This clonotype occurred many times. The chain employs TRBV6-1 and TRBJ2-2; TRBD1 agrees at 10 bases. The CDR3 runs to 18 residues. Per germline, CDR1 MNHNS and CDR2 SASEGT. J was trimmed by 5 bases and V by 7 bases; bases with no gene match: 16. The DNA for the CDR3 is TGTGCCAGCACCCCCGGGACAGGGGTTGATATTTTGACCGGGGAGCTGTTTTTT. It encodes CASTPGTGVDILTGELFF.

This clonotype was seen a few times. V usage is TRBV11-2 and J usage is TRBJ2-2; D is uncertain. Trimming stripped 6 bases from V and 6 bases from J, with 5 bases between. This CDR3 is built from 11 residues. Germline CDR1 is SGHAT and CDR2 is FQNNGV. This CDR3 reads CASSLSGELFF. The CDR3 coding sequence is TGTGCCAGCAGTTTATCCGGGGAGCTGTTTTTT. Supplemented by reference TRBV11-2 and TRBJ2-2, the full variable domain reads EAGVAQSPRYKIIEKRQSVAFWCNPISGHATLYWYQQILGQGPKLLIQFQNNGVVDDSQLPKDRFSAERLKGVDSTLKIQPAKLEDSAVYLCASSLSGELFFGEGSRLTVL.

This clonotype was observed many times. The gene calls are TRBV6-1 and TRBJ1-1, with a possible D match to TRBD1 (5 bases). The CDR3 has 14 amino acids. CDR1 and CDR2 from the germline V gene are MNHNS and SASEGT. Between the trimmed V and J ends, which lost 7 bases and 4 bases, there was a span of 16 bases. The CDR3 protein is CASNPSGRATEAFF. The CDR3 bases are TGTGCCAGCAACCCCTCGGGCAGGGCCACTGAAGCTTTCTTT.

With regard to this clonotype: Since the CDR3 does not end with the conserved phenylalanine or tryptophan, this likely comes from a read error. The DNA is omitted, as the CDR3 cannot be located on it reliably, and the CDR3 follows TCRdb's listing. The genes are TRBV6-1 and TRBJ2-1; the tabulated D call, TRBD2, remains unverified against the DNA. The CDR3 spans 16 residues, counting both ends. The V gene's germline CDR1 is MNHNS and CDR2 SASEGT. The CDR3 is CASSLSEGGDGYTFGS.

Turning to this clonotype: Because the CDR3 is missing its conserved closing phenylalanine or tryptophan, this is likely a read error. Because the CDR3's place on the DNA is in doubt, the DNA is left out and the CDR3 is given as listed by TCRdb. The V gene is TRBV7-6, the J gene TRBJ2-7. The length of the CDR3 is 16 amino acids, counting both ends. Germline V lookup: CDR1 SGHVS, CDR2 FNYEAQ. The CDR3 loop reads CASTLRDINYGYTFGS.

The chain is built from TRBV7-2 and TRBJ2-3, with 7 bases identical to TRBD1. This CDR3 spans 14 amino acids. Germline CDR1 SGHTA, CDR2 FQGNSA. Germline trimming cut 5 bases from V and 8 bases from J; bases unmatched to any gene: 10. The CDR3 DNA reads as TGTGCCAGCAGCGGGAAGGGGGCAATATTTACGCAGTATTTT. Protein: CASSGKGAIFTQYF.

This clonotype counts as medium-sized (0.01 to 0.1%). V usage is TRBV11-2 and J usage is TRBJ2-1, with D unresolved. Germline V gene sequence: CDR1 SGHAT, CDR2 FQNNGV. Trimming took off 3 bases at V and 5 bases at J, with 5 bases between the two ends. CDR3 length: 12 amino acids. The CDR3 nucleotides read TGTGCCAGCAGCTTCCCCAACAATGAGCAGTTCTTC. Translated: CASSFPNNEQFF.

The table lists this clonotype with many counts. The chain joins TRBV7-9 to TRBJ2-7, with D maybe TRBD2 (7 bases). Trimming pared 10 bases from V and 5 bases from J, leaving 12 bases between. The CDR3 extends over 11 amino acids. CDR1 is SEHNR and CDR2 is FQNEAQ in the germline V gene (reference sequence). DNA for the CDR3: TGTGCCACCAACGGGGGGCACGAGCAGTACTTC. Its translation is CATNGGHEQYF.

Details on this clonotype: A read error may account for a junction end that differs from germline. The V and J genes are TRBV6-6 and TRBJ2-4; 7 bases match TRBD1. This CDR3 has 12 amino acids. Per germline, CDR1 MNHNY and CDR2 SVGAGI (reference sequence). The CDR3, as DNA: TGTGCCAGCACGACAGGGCACAATGAGCAGTTCTTT. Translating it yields CASTTGHNEQFF.

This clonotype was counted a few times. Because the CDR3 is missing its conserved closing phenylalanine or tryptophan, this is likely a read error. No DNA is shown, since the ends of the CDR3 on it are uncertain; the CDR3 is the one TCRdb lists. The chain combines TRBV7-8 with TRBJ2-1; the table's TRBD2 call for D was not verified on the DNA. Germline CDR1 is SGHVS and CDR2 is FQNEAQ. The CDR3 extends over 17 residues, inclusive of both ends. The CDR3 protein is CASSPRREPRYEQYFGN.

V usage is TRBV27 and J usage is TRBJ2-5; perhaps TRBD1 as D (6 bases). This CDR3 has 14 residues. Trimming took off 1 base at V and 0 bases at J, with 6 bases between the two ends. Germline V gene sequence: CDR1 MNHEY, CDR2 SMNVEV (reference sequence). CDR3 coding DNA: TGTGCCAGCAGTTTATGGGGGCACCAAGAGACCCAGTACTTC. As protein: CASSLWGHQETQYF.

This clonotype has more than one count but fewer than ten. CDR3 in amino acids: CASSELTGWNYGYTF. CDR3 in DNA: TGTGCCAGCAGTGAACTTACAGGGTGGAACTATGGCTACACCTTC. The J gene is TRBJ2-7, the V gene TRBV6-1, with D perhaps TRBD1 (6 bases). With the DNA end fitting TRBJ1-2 better, the J assignment may be wrong. In germline, CDR1 is MNHNS, CDR2 SASEGT. The CDR3 is 15 residues long.

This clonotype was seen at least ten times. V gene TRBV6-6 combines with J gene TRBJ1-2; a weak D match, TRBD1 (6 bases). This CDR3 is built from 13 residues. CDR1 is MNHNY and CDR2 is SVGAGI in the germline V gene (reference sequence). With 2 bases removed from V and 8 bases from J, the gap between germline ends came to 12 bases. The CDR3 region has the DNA TGTGCCAGCAGTTACGGGACATCCAGCGGCTACACCTTC. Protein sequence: CASSYGTSSGYTF.

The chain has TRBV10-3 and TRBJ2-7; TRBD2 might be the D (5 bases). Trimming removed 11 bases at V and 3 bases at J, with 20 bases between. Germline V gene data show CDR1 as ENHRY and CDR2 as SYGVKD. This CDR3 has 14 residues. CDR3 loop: CASTWAPGNYEQYF. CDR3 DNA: TGTGCCTCCACGTGGGCTCCGGGAAACTACGAGCAGTACTTC.

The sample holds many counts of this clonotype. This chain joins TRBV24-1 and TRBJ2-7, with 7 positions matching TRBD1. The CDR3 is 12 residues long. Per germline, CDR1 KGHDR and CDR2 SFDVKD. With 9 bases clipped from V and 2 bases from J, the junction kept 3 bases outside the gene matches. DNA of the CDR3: TGTGCCACCGGGGACAGCGCCTACGAGCAGTACTTC. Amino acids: CATGDSAYEQYF.

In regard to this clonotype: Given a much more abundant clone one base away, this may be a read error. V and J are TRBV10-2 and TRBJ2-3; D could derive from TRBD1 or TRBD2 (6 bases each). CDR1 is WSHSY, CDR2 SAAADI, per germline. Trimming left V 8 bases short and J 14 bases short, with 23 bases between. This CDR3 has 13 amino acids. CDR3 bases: TGCGCCAGCGGGGGGCAGGGCACCGGGGAGCTGTATTTT. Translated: CASGGQGTGELYF.

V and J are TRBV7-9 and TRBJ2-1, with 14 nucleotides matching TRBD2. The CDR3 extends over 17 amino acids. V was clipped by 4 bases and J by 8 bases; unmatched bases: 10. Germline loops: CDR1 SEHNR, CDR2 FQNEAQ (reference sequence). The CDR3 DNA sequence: TGTGCCAGCAGCTCCGGACTAGCGGGAGGCCCTTTCGATGAGCAGTTCTTC. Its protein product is CASSSGLAGGPFDEQFF.

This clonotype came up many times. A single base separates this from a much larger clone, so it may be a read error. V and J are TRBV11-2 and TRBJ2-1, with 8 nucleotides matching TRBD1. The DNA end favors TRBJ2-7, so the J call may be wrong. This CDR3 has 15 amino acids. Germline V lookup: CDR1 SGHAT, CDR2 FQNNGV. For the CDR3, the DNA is TGTGCCAGCAGCTTTGGACAGGGCTCCTACAATGAGCAGTACTTC. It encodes CASSFGQGSYNEQYF.

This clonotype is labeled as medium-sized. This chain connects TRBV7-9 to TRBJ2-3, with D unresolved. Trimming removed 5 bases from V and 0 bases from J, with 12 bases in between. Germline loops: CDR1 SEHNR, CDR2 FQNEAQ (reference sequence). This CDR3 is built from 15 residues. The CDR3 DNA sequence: TGTGCCAGCAGCCAAAGTTCGACCAGCACAGATACGCAGTATTTT. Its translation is CASSQSSTSTDTQYF.

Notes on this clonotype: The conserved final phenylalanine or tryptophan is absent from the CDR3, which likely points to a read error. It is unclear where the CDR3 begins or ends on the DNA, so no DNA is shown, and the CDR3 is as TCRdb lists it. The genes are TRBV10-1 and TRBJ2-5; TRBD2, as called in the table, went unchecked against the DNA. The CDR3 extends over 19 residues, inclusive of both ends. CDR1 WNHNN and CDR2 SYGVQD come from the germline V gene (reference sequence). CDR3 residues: CASSEGDGGMSGNEQYFGN.

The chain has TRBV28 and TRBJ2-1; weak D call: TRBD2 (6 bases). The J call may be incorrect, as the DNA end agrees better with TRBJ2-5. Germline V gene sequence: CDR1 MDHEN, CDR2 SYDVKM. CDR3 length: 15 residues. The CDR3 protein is CASSLAGQSQETQYF. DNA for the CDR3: TGTGCCAGCAGTTTAGCGGGGCAGTCGCAAGAGACCCAGTACTTC.

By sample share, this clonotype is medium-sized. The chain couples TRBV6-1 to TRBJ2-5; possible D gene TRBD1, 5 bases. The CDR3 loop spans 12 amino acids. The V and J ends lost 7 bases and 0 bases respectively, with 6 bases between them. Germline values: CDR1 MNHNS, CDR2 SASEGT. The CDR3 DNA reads TGTGCCAGCACAGGGAACCAAGAGACCCAGTACTTC. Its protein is CASTGNQETQYF.

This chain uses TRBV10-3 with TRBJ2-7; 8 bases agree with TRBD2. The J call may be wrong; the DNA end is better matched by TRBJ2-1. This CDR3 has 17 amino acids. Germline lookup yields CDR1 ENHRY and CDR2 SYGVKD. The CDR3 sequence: CAISESGAGGGNNEQFF. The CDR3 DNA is TGTGCCATCAGTGAGTCGGGCGCGGGAGGTGGAAACAATGAGCAGTTCTTC.

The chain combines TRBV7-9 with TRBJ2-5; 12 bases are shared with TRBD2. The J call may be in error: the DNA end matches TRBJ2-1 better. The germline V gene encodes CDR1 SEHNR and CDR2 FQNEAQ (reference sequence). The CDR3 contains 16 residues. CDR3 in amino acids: CASSPPTSGRHNEQFF. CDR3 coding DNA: TGTGCCAGCAGCCCCCCGACTAGCGGGAGACACAATGAGCAGTTCTTC.

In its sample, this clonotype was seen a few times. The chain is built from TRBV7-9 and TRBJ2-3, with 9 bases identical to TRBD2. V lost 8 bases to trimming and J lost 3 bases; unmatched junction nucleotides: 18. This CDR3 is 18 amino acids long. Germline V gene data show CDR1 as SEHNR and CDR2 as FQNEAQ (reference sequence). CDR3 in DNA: TGTGCCAGCCTCCGTGCGGGAGGGCGAGGTCGCGGTACAGATACGCAGTATTTT. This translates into CASLRAGGRGRGTDTQYF.

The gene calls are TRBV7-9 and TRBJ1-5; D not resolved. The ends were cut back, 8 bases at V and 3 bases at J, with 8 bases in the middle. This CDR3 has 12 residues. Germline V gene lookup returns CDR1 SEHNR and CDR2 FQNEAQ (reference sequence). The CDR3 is CASRRDNQPQHF. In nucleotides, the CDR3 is TGTGCCAGCCGGAGGGACAATCAGCCCCAGCATTTT.